This is a list of T cell receptor beta chains from one sample in a study of T cell repertoires in cytomegalovirus infection. A single record per CDR3 protein comes from TCRdb applying MiXCR to the reads. The sample comprises around 230,000 distinct CDR3 sequences, 30% to 45% of which are singletons, and roughly three fifths rests with the top ten. Antigens for these TCRs are unknown. The material sequenced was CD8+ T cells from cultured PBMCs, taken from culture after CMV antigen stimulation. The source of these receptors is a human donor in good health (CMV status not recorded). Some clones in this sample may be carry-over from other donors' samples. The CDR3 runs from the conserved cysteine through the conserved F or W. A D gene is named only where the DNA matches it firmly. Size tells how often a clone was seen (once, few, many) or the class of an expanded clone, and some rows leave it out.

.,.,TRBJ2-2,TRBV11-3,TGTGCCAGCAGCTCCCCAGGGAACACCGGGGAGCTGTTTTTT,CASSSPGNTGELFF
.,few,TRBJ2-1,TRBV4-1,TGCGCCAGCAGCCAAAAGCCGGGGGGCCTGGAGTTCTTC,CASSQKPGGLEFF
.,.,TRBJ2-1,TRBV9,TGTGCCAGCAGCCCTAGTGGGGCTATCATTAACCCCGGGAATGAGCAGTTCTTC,CASSPSGAIINPGNEQFF
TRBD2,.,TRBJ2-1,TRBV6-2/TRBV6-3,TGTGCCACCAAGGGACTAGCGGGAGGGCCCTCCTACAATGAGCAGTTCTTC,CATKGLAGGPSYNEQFF
.,few,TRBJ1-6,TRBV11-2,TGTGCCAGCAGCCGCCAAACCTGGGTTACCTATAATTCACCCCTCCACTTT,CASSRQTWVTYNSPLHF
.,.,TRBJ2-1,TRBV4-1,TGCGCCAGCAGCCAAGAAGGGAGCTCCTACAATGAGCAGTTCTTC,CASSQEGSSYNEQFF
TRBD1,few,TRBJ2-2,TRBV28,TGTGCCAGCAGTTTTGATCCTCTGGGGGCGACAGGGATGTACACCGGGGAGCTGTTTTTT,CASSFDPLGATGMYTGELFF
TRBD2,.,TRBJ2-1,TRBV12-3/TRBV12-4,TGTGCCAGCAGTTTCCACCTAGCGGGGGGAGGGAATGAGCAGTTCTTC,CASSFHLAGGGNEQFF
TRBD1,.,TRBJ1-6,TRBV20-1,TGCAGTGCTAGACGGGACAGGGGAAATTCACCCCTCCACTTT,CSARRDRGNSPLHF
.,few,TRBJ2-1,TRBV7-2,TGTGCCAGCAGCTTAGCCCTCCTTAACAATGAGCAGTTCTTC,CASSLALLNNEQFF
.,few,TRBJ1-4,TRBV7-6,TGTGCCAGCAGCCGGGGGGGGCCAGGGTTGGAGGAAAAACTGTTTTTT,CASSRGGPGLEEKLFF
TRBD1,.,TRBJ2-1,TRBV12-3/TRBV12-4,TGTGCCAGCAGTGAATCCGGGACAGGGCCCTACAATGAGCAGTTCTTC,CASSESGTGPYNEQFF
.,many,TRBJ1-1,TRBV9,TGTGCCAGCAGCGTAGTCGGCGGGGGAGCCGAAGCTTTCTTT,CASSVVGGGAEAFF
TRBD2,.,TRBJ2-7,TRBV27,TGTGCCAGCAGTTCGGATGGCCCGGCTAGCGGGGACGTCGAGCAGTACTTC,CASSSDGPASGDVEQYF
.,few,TRBJ2-5,TRBV7-8,TGTGCCAGCAGCCTCACAGGGATCGAGACCCAGTACTTC,CASSLTGIETQYF
.,.,TRBJ2-6,TRBV29-1,TGCAGCGTTGAGATTGTACAGCCTGGGGCCAACGTCCTGACTTTC,CSVEIVQPGANVLTF
.,.,TRBJ1-5,TRBV7-2,TGTGCCAGCAGCTTAAATCAGATCAATCAGCCCCAGCATTTT,CASSLNQINQPQHF
.,.,TRBJ2-7,TRBV20-1,TGCAGTGCTAGAGGACGGGGAACCTACGAGCAGTACTTC,CSARGRGTYEQYF
.,.,TRBJ1-5,TRBV7-8,TGTGCCAGCAGCTTAGCGGGGCCACAGGGCAATCAGCCCCAGCATTTT,CASSLAGPQGNQPQHF
.,.,TRBJ1-2,TRBV28,TGTGCCAGCAGTATCACCTACAGGGTAGATGGCTACACCTTC,CASSITYRVDGYTF
TRBD2,.,TRBJ2-3,TRBV7-3,TGTGCCAGCAGCCCCGGCTGGACTAGCCCCACAGATACGCAGTATTTT,CASSPGWTSPTDTQYF
.,.,TRBJ1-2,TRBV9,TGTGCCAGCAGCGGGACAGCCGCCGGGGGGGTTTATGGCTACACCTTC,CASSGTAAGGVYGYTF
TRBD2,.,TRBJ2-5,TRBV27,TGTGCCAGCAGTTTAGGGCGGGAGTTTGAGACCCAGTACTTC,CASSLGREFETQYF
.,few,TRBJ2-4,TRBV28,TGTGCCAGCAGTTTAGGACGGACGATGGCCAAAAACATTCAGTACTTC,CASSLGRTMAKNIQYF
.,.,TRBJ1-3,TRBV10-3,TGTGCCATCAGTGAGGGAAGCTCTGGAAACACCATATATTTT,CAISEGSSGNTIYF
.,few,TRBJ2-1,TRBV14,TGTGCCAGCAGCCAAGATTTCGCTACGGGACCTGCCTACAATGAGCAGTTCTTC,CASSQDFATGPAYNEQFF
.,.,TRBJ1-1,TRBV19,TGTGCCAGTAAAAGGGGACCGAACACTGAAGCTTTCTTT,CASKRGPNTEAFF
.,few,TRBJ1-1,TRBV7-2,TGTGCCAGCAGCTTAGCGGTTGGGAGGATGAACACTGAAGCTTTCTTT,CASSLAVGRMNTEAFF
.,.,TRBJ1-2,TRBV3-1,TGTGCCAGCAGCCAAGATCCGCGGGTTAACTATGGCTACACCTTC,CASSQDPRVNYGYTF
.,.,TRBJ1-1,TRBV5-6,TGTGCCAGCAGCTCTCAGGGATACCATGAAGCTTTCTTT,CASSSQGYHEAFF
TRBD2,few,TRBJ2-1,TRBV20-1,TGCAGTGCTAGGGTGCGGACTAGCGGCCTCCGGCGTGAGCAGTTCTTC,CSARVRTSGLRREQFF
TRBD1,.,TRBJ1-2,TRBV7-2,TGTGCCAGCAGCTCCGGACAGGGGTTAGGCTATGGCTACACCTTC,CASSSGQGLGYGYTF
.,.,TRBJ2-2,TRBV11-2,TGTGCCAGCAGATGGACACCCACACCCCTGAACACCGGGGAGCTGTTTTTT,CASRWTPTPLNTGELFF
.,few,TRBJ2-1,TRBV12-5,TGTGCTAGTGGGGTAAACTACAATGAGCAGTTCTTC,CASGVNYNEQFF
TRBD1,many,TRBJ2-7,TRBV20-1,TGCAGTGCTTCTTCGAGACAGGGGCTGCAATCAAATCCCTACGAGCAGTACTTC,CSASSRQGLQSNPYEQYF
TRBD2,few,TRBJ2-5,TRBV20-1,TGCAGTGCTAGAGAGGGGACTAGCGGAGAGACCCAGTACTTC,CSAREGTSGETQYF
.,.,TRBJ2-7,TRBV2,TGTGCCAGCAGTGAAGGAGACTTGCGGGACAAGTCCTACGAGCAGTACTTC,CASSEGDLRDKSYEQYF
TRBD2,.,TRBJ2-7,TRBV27,TGTGCCAGCAGTCCCCGGGGGGGGAGCCACTACGAGCAGTACTTC,CASSPRGGSHYEQYF
TRBD1,few,TRBJ2-1,TRBV15,TGTGCCACCAGTGGACAGGGGAATTACAATGAGCAGTTCTTC,CATSGQGNYNEQFF
TRBD1,.,TRBJ1-2,TRBV6-5,TGTGCCAGCAGTGCCACAGGGGAAGGCTACACCTTC,CASSATGEGYTF
.,few,TRBJ2-5,TRBV7-2,TGTGCCAGCAGCTTACATACAGGGAGTAGGAAGACCCAGTACTTC,CASSLHTGSRKTQYF
TRBD2,few,TRBJ2-7,TRBV7-9,TGTGCCAGCAGCACGGGACTAGCGGGACGTCCGCCCGAGCAGTACTTC,CASSTGLAGRPPEQYF
TRBD2,few,TRBJ2-1,TRBV12-3/TRBV12-4,TGTGCCAGCAGATTAGCGGGGGTCTACAATGAGCAGTTCTTC,CASRLAGVYNEQFF
.,few,TRBJ2-1,TRBV2,TGTGCCAGCGGGTGGAGGGCCTTGCAGGGTGAGCAGTTCTTC,CASGWRALQGEQFF
TRBD2,few,TRBJ2-1,TRBV29-1,TGCAGCGTGGCAGGACTAGCGGGAGGGCTTAAGCCGAATGAGCAGTTCTTC,CSVAGLAGGLKPNEQFF
.,many,TRBJ2-7,TRBV7-2,TGTGCCAGCAGCTCCAACTACGAGCAGTACTTC,CASSSNYEQYF
TRBD1,.,TRBJ1-2,TRBV4-1,TGCGCCAGCAGCCAAGATTCCAGGGGGAACTATGGCTACACCTTC,CASSQDSRGNYGYTF
TRBD1,.,TRBJ1-2,TRBV27,TGTGCCAGCAGTGCCTCCGGGACAGGGTATGGCTACACCTTC,CASSASGTGYGYTF
TRBD1,.,TRBJ1-1,TRBV28,TGTGCCAGCAGGTCCGGGACAGAGAACACTGAAGCTTTCTTT,CASRSGTENTEAFF
TRBD1,few,TRBJ2-2,TRBV6-5,TGTGCCAGCAGTTATGTTCCGGGACAGCAAACCGGGGAGCTGTTTTTT,CASSYVPGQQTGELFF
.,.,TRBJ1-2,TRBV12-3/TRBV12-4,TGTGCCAGCAGGGATCTCGGCTATGGCTACACCTTC,CASRDLGYGYTF
.,.,TRBJ2-3,TRBV7-4,TGTGCCAGCAGCCAATTTGGGGCAGATACGCAGTATTTT,CASSQFGADTQYF
.,few,TRBJ2-7,TRBV28,TGTGCCAGCGGGGAGACAGCAGATACCTACGAGCAGTACTTC,CASGETADTYEQYF
.,.,TRBJ2-5,TRBV4-1,TGCGCCAGCAGCCAAGGTGGGGACTCACAAGAGACCCAGTACTTC,CASSQGGDSQETQYF
.,once,TRBJ2-7,TRBV27,TGTGCCAGCAGTTTTGTGGGGGGCAGCTCCTACGAGCAGTACTTC,CASSFVGGSSYEQYF
.,.,TRBJ2-5,TRBV6-4,TGTGCCAGCAGTCATTACCCCCGGACCCTGAACCCTCGGCAGTACTTC,CASSHYPRTLNPRQYF
.,.,TRBJ1-1,TRBV5-6,TGTGCCACCTCCAGCTCCATGAACACTGAAGCTTTCTTT,CATSSSMNTEAFF
TRBD1,many,TRBJ1-1,TRBV5-1,TGCGCCAGCAGACTCGACAGGGGAATGAACACTGAAGCTTTCTTT,CASRLDRGMNTEAFF
.,few,TRBJ1-1,TRBV11-2,TGTGCCAGCAGCCCCTTACTGAACACTGAAGCTTTCTTT,CASSPLLNTEAFF